This TCR beta chain was profiled in a study of early T cells in non-severe SARS-CoV-2 infection. Across the study: Chains from this unsorted whole-blood bulk RNA could not be paired.

TCRdb itself ran the 5' RACE reads through MiXCR, one entry per CDR3 protein. There are around 57,000 distinct CDR3 sequences in the sample; 11% occur only once, and 10% lies in the top ten. The germline gives CDR1 MRHNA, CDR2 SNTAGT. This CDR3 is built from 16 residues. V gave up 3 bases and J gave up 2 bases; unmatched junction bases: 1. This clonotype was counted many times. V gene TRBV6-4 combines with J gene TRBJ2-6, with 10 nucleotides matching TRBD1. The sequenced sample was whole blood. This clonotype was obtained from an adult who was a healthcare worker with PCR-confirmed SARS-CoV-2 infection or an uninfected control (not recorded which). The DNA for the CDR3 is TGTGCCAGCAGTGAGACAGGGGGCGCTGGGGCCAACGTCCTGACTTTC. It yields the protein CASSETGGAGANVLTF.